Listed here is a single T cell receptor (beta chain). This specimen comes from a study of OX40 agonist ivuxolimab in advanced cancers. The CDR3 has 14 residues. Trimming pared 8 bases from V and 5 bases from J, leaving 19 bases between. Germline values: CDR1 MNHEY, CDR2 SVGAGI. Assay used: immunoSEQ multiplex PCR; TCRdb lists only in-frame clones, some missing. The table lists roughly 59,000 clones, approximately 92% of them singletons. This TCR was sampled from an adult with an advanced solid tumor such as melanoma, head and neck, liver or kidney cancer. The chain joins TRBV6-5 to TRBJ2-7; weak D call: TRBD1 (5 bases). Here the sequenced sample was CD4+ or CD8+ T cells sorted from blood, taken in a trial of the OX40 agonist ivuxolimab. As DNA, the CDR3 is TGTGCCAGCTCATTTGGCAGGGATAGTGACGAGCAGTACTTC. It specifies CASSFGRDSDEQYF.